This TCR beta chain was retrieved from a study of blood T cell repertoires in COVID-19. The CDR3 consists of 15 residues. The junction had 5 bases not matched to a gene; V was cut back by 4 bases and J by 4 bases. Per germline, CDR1 LNHDA and CDR2 SQIVND (reference sequence). Sequenced by immunoSEQ multiplex PCR; TCRdb stores in-frame clones only, minus some. Found here are 250,000 to 400,000 clones, 75% to 90% of them singletons; the top ten hold 2.5% to 3%. Patients from Seattle were sampled longitudinally, starting during active infection. The TCR sequence derives from a young woman with COVID-19, enrolled during active disease. The sample was peripheral blood. The chain uses TRBV19 and TRBJ2-7; the match to TRBD2 covers 12 bases. CDR3 loop: CASSSRLAGAYEQYF. The CDR3 nucleotides are TGTGCCAGTAGTAGCCGACTAGCGGGAGCTTACGAGCAGTACTTC.